A single sample is the source of the 22 T cell receptor beta chains below, sequenced in a study of spatial heterogeneity in lung cancer. This sample's time point: sample taken at primary tumor resection. The antigens of these receptors remain unknown. General study points: Within tumors, counts of expanded alpha and beta TCRs tracked tumor mutation counts.

Using its own MiXCR run on the 5' RACE reads, TCRdb lists one record per CDR3 protein. Of 8,300 or so distinct CDR3 sequences in the sample, 7% to 10% were seen once. The sequenced sample was lung tumor tissue, obtained at surgery. All receptors derive from a male donor with early-stage non-small cell lung cancer.

This clonotype qualifies as medium-sized. The chain employs TRBV28 and TRBJ2-7; TRBD2 matches at 9 bases. The CDR3 totals 15 residues. V dropped 5 bases and J dropped 3; count of bases not matched to a gene: 8. The germline gives CDR1 MDHEN, CDR2 SYDVKM. The CDR3 region is CASSDPGTSFYEQYF. Written as DNA, the CDR3 is TGTGCCAGCAGTGATCCCGGGACTAGCTTCTACGAGCAGTACTTC. Together with reference TRBV28 and TRBJ2-7, the CDR3 gives the full variable domain: DVKVTQSSRYLVKRTGEKVFLECVQDMDHENMFWYRQDPGLGLRLIYFSYDVKMKEKGDIPEGYSVSREKKERFSLILESASTNQTSMYLCASSDPGTSFYEQYFGPGTRLTVT.

This clonotype was observed at least ten times. The chain has TRBV5-1 and TRBJ2-3; 10 nucleotides line up with TRBD2. With 0 bases clipped from V and 6 bases from J, the junction kept 7 bases outside the gene matches. The CDR3 is 16 amino acids. The germline gives CDR1 SGHRS, CDR2 YFSETQ. CDR3 nucleotide sequence: TGCGCCAGCAGCTTGGTACCAGCGGGAGGGGTGGATACGCAGTATTTT. This translates into CASSLVPAGGVDTQYF.

This clonotype is medium-sized within its sample. The chain carries TRBV24-1 and TRBJ2-2; D is possibly TRBD1 or TRBD2 (5 bases each). V was clipped by 3 bases and J by 5 bases, with 12 bases between them. Per the germline V gene, CDR1 is KGHDR and CDR2 is SFDVKD. The CDR3 runs to 15 residues. The CDR3 DNA is TGTGCCACCAGTGATAACGGGGCAGGAACCGGGGAGCTGTTTTTT. Its translation is CATSDNGAGTGELFF.

At least ten counts were recorded for this clonotype. The chain is built from TRBV7-8 and TRBJ2-7; D is ambiguous. The germline gives CDR1 SGHVS, CDR2 FQNEAQ. The CDR3 covers 14 residues. With 1 base removed from V and 4 bases from J, the gap between germline ends came to 11 bases. CDR3 in amino acids: CASSLGLRIYEQYF. The CDR3 nucleotides read TGTGCCAGCAGCTTAGGACTGAGGATTTACGAGCAGTACTTC.

By sample fraction, this clonotype is medium-sized. This sequence joins TRBV20-1 and TRBJ2-7; TRBD1 aligns across 9 bases. Germline V lookup: CDR1 DFQATT, CDR2 SNEGSKA (reference sequence). CDR3 length: 15 residues. The V segment lost 4 bases and the J segment 6 bases; nucleotides outside the gene matches: 13. The DNA of the CDR3 is TGCAGTGCTACCAGCCCCGGGACAGGGCCTCGCGAGCAGTACTTC. Its protein product is CSATSPGTGPREQYF.

Relative to its sample, this clonotype is medium-sized (0.01 to 0.1%). The chain has TRBV4-2 and TRBJ1-2; 9 bases map to TRBD1. V lost 2 bases, J lost 8 bases, and 9 bases stayed unmatched. This CDR3 is 15 amino acids long. The germline CDR1 and CDR2 sequences are LGHNA and YNFKEQ. CDR3 bases: TGTGCCAGCAGCCAAATTACACAGGGGGCGTCGGGCTACACCTTC. Its protein product is CASSQITQGASGYTF.

This clonotype was seen repeatedly, ten times or more. CDR3 DNA sequence: TGTGCCAGCAGTCACGACGGCTTGTCAGCCCCCCTCCACTTT. Its translation is CASSHDGLSAPLHF. The chain uses TRBV7-9 and TRBJ1-6; D remains unclear. The CDR3 contains 14 residues. Trimming removed 6 bases from V and 13 bases from J, with 19 bases in between. Germline V gene lookup returns CDR1 SEHNR and CDR2 FQNEAQ (reference sequence).

This clonotype is medium-sized in the sample. This chain links TRBV5-1 with TRBJ2-2; TRBD1 aligns across 12 bases. The ends lost 3 bases at V and 5 bases at J; junction bases unmatched: 2. In germline, CDR1 is SGHRS, CDR2 YFSETQ. CDR3 size: 15 residues. The CDR3 is CASSWGQGATGELFF. CDR3 nucleotides: TGCGCCAGCAGCTGGGGACAGGGGGCGACCGGGGAGCTGTTTTTT.

This clonotype is termed medium-sized. V usage is TRBV5-1 and J usage is TRBJ2-3; no clear D. The length of the CDR3 is 15 residues. Trimming left V 4 bases short and J 3 bases short, with 15 bases between. CDR1 and CDR2 (germline): SGHRS, YFSETQ. This CDR3 is CASSPMVVGTDTQYF. CDR3 in DNA: TGCGCCAGCAGCCCGATGGTTGTGGGAACAGATACGCAGTATTTT. The full variable domain, completed using reference TRBV5-1 and TRBJ2-3, is KAGVTQTPRYLIKTRGQQVTLSCSPISGHRSVSWYQQTPGQGLQFLFEYFSETQRNKGNFPGRFSGRQFSNSRSEMNVSTLELGDSALYLCASSPMVVGTDTQYFGPGTRLTVL.

The chain joins TRBV7-2 to TRBJ1-4; D is unclear. Germline V gene sequence: CDR1 SGHTA, CDR2 FQGNSA. The germline V and J ends were trimmed by 2 bases and 7 bases, with 8 bases remaining between them. The length of the CDR3 is 13 residues. In DNA, the CDR3 is TGTGCCAGCAGCTTAAGCCGGGGTGAAAAACTGTTTTTT. Translation: CASSLSRGEKLFF.

This clonotype has at least ten counts. V is TRBV9 and J is TRBJ2-3, with D perhaps assigned TRBD1 or TRBD2 (5 bases each). Trimming took off 2 bases at V and 0 bases at J, with 10 bases between the two ends. The germline gives CDR1 SGDLS, CDR2 YYNGEE. This CDR3 region has 15 residues. CDR3 sequence: CASSVGGSSTDTQYF. The DNA of the CDR3 is TGTGCCAGCAGCGTTGGGGGTTCTAGCACAGATACGCAGTATTTT.

This clonotype rates as medium-sized. The rearrangement links TRBV30 to TRBJ1-1, with no clear D. V lost 7 bases and J 7 bases, leaving 19 bases between the germline ends. The CDR3 loop spans 13 amino acids. Germline CDR1 GTSNPN, CDR2 SVGIG (reference sequence). CDR3 bases: TGTGCCTCCAAATTTTATTTTGGTAGTGAAGCTTTCTTT. Translated: CASKFYFGSEAFF.

By share of the sample, this clonotype is medium-sized (0.01 to 0.1%). This chain joins TRBV7-8 and TRBJ2-7, with TRBD2 matching over 14 bases. The V gene's germline CDR1 is SGHVS and CDR2 FQNEAQ. CDR3 length: 18 amino acids. J was trimmed by 1 base and V by 5 bases; bases with no gene match: 10. This CDR3 is CASSPHRLAGGRSYEQYF. The DNA of the CDR3 is TGTGCCAGCAGCCCCCATAGACTAGCGGGAGGGCGGTCCTACGAGCAGTACTTC.

The chain carries TRBV6-1 and TRBJ2-2; 14 positions match TRBD2. Per the germline V gene, CDR1 is MNHNS and CDR2 is SASEGT. CDR3 length: 17 amino acids. V trimming: 4 bases; J trimming: 3 bases; junction bases outside the gene matches: 4. CDR3 DNA sequence: TGTGCCAGCAGTGGGACTAGCGGGAGGTCGCACACCGGGGAGCTGTTTTTT. Its protein is CASSGTSGRSHTGELFF.

J is TRBJ2-1 and V is TRBV20-1; TRBD1 aligns across 8 bases. Germline trimming cut 3 bases from V and 1 base from J; bases unmatched to any gene: 11. The CDR3 totals 17 residues. Germline values: CDR1 DFQATT, CDR2 SNEGSKA (reference sequence). This CDR3 reads CSARALGQGISYNEQFF. CDR3 coding DNA: TGCAGTGCTAGGGCCCTCGGACAGGGAATTTCCTACAATGAGCAGTTCTTC.

This clonotype was seen a few times. The chain joins TRBV25-1 to TRBJ1-5; 9 nucleotides line up with TRBD1. Germline V lookup: CDR1 MGHDK, CDR2 SYGVNS. V shed 4 bases, J shed 5 bases, and the junction held 6 bases outside the gene matches. The CDR3 totals 15 residues. The CDR3 DNA follows: TGTGCCAGCAGTGCCCCCGGGACAGGGTATCAGCCCCAGCATTTT. It yields the protein CASSAPGTGYQPQHF.

This clonotype was counted at least ten times. The chain carries TRBV6-6 and TRBJ1-1; the D is unclear. The V end lost 7 bases, the J end lost 3 bases, and 15 bases lay between the germline ends. The V gene's germline CDR1 is MNHNY and CDR2 SVGAGI (reference sequence). This CDR3 comprises 14 residues. The CDR3 is CASTRKRWDTEAFF. The DNA for the CDR3 is TGTGCCAGCACAAGGAAAAGGTGGGACACTGAAGCTTTCTTT.

This clonotype is judged medium-sized. The chain combines TRBV25-1 with TRBJ2-7, with 12 bases identical to TRBD2. Germline CDR1 and CDR2: MGHDK and SYGVNS. The CDR3 is 16 residues long. The V segment lost 1 base and the J segment 6 bases; nucleotides outside the gene matches: 7. CDR3 loop: CASSESSLAGGFEQYF. The CDR3 DNA sequence: TGTGCCAGCAGTGAATCTTCACTAGCGGGAGGATTCGAGCAGTACTTC.

This clonotype appeared once. The V gene is TRBV11-2, the J gene TRBJ2-5, with 14 nucleotides matching TRBD2. CDR1 and CDR2 (germline): SGHAT, FQNNGV. The CDR3 has 15 amino acids. J lost 4 bases, V lost 5 bases, and 3 bases had no gene match. The CDR3 sequence is CASSPGTSGRETQYF. DNA of the CDR3: TGTGCCAGCAGCCCAGGGACTAGCGGGAGAGAGACCCAGTACTTC. Looking up the rest from reference TRBV11-2 and TRBJ2-5 gives the full variable domain: EAGVAQSPRYKIIEKRQSVAFWCNPISGHATLYWYQQILGQGPKLLIQFQNNGVVDDSQLPKDRFSAERLKGVDSTLKIQPAKLEDSAVYLCASSPGTSGRETQYFGPGTRLLVL.

This clonotype was detected many times. The chain combines TRBV28 with TRBJ2-3; a weak D match, TRBD2 (6 bases). V was cut by 3 bases and J by 0 bases, with 25 bases left in between. There are 20 residues in the CDR3. Per the germline V gene, CDR1 is MDHEN and CDR2 is SYDVKM. As DNA, the CDR3 is TGTGCCAGCAGTTTCCCCCGGGCGGGGAGAGGGGCAACTAGCACAGATACGCAGTATTTT. It is translated as CASSFPRAGRGATSTDTQYF.

By proportion, this clonotype is medium-sized. The J gene is TRBJ2-1, the V gene TRBV7-2, with 10 bases identical to TRBD2. The CDR3 extends over 15 amino acids. V shed 3 bases, J shed 10 bases, and the junction held 9 bases outside the gene matches. Germline V gene lookup returns CDR1 SGHTA and CDR2 FQGNSA. CDR3: CASSLSGLAGVEQFF. The CDR3 region has the DNA TGTGCCAGCAGCTTGTCCGGGCTAGCGGGAGTCGAGCAGTTCTTC.

This clonotype was picked up a small number of times. The chain recombines TRBV9 with TRBJ1-5; 9 bases line up with TRBD1. The CDR3 is 15 residues long. The germline CDR1 and CDR2 sequences are SGDLS and YYNGEE. V lost 3 bases and J lost 3; bases outside the gene matches: 4. The CDR3 region is CASSAGTGYNQPQHF. In DNA form, the CDR3 reads TGTGCCAGCAGCGCAGGGACAGGGTACAATCAGCCCCAGCATTTT.